The 32 T cell receptor beta chains given below trace back to one sample, sequenced in a study of blood T cell repertoires in COVID-19. Assay: immunoSEQ multiplex PCR; the TCRdb copy retains only in-frame clones and omits some. The sample has 200,000 to 250,000 clones; under 90% are singletons. What was sequenced was peripheral blood. The origin of the receptors is an elderly woman with acute or convalescent COVID-19.

The rearrangement joins TRBV3-1 (or the pseudogene TRBV3-2) to TRBJ2-7, with D possibly matching TRBD1 (5 bases). The CDR3 extends over 14 amino acids. Germline V gives CDR1 LGHDT, CDR2 YNNKEL (reference sequence). Trimming took 3 bases from V and 6 from J, leaving 15 bases between them. In DNA, the CDR3 is TGTGCCAGCAGCCAGAGGCAGGGATGGAGCGAGCAGTACTTC. This translates into CASSQRQGWSEQYF.

This rearrangement joins TRBV15 to TRBJ1-4; 9 positions agree with TRBD1. The V gene end was trimmed by 10 bases and the J gene end by 7 bases; junction bases not matched to a gene: 13. Per germline, CDR1 LNHNV and CDR2 YYDKDF (reference sequence). The CDR3 covers 15 residues. The CDR3 DNA reads TGTGCCAGCAATTGGGCGGACAGGGGCCGTGAAAAACTGTTTTTT. It yields the protein CASNWADRGREKLFF.

The J gene is TRBJ1-1, the V gene TRBV7-9; D not certain. The CDR3 has 13 amino acids. Between the trimmed V and J ends, which lost 4 bases and 7 bases, there was a span of 13 bases. Germline lookup yields CDR1 SEHNR and CDR2 FQNEAQ (reference sequence). CDR3 bases: TGTGCCAGCAGCTCTAGCCGGGAAGTTGAAGCTTTCTTT. Translation gives CASSSSREVEAFF.

The chain has TRBV6-2 or TRBV6-3 and TRBJ2-1; 8 bases match TRBD1. The CDR3 is made up of 18 amino acids. The trim removed 0 bases at V and 3 bases at J, leaving 10 bases unmatched. Germline CDR1 reads MNHEY; CDR2 reads SVGEGT. DNA of the CDR3: TGTGCCAGCAGTTACTCCTCGGCGACAGGGGTATTCTACAATGAGCAGTTCTTC. Translating gives CASSYSSATGVFYNEQFF.

The chain uses TRBV10-3 and TRBJ2-2; the match to TRBD1 covers 8 bases. This CDR3 has 12 amino acids. Looked up from germline, CDR1 is ENHRY and CDR2 is SYGVKD. This chain's CDR3 is CATQGGTGELFF. CDR3 DNA: TGTGCGACACAGGGGGGCACCGGGGAGCTGTTTTTT.

The gene calls are TRBV5-4 and TRBJ2-2; 11 bases line up with TRBD2. V was clipped by 4 bases and J by 6 bases; unmatched bases: 5. The CDR3 loop spans 15 amino acids. Germline CDR1 SGHNT, CDR2 YYREEE (reference sequence). The CDR3 bases are TGTGCCAGCAGCCTTGGGACTAGCGGCCCCGGGGAGCTGTTTTTT. Amino acids: CASSLGTSGPGELFF.

V is TRBV11-2 and J is TRBJ1-4; D is ambiguous. With 4 bases removed from V and 11 bases from J, the gap between germline ends came to 17 bases. CDR1 is SGHAT, CDR2 FQNNGV, per germline. CDR3 length: 14 amino acids. The CDR3 loop reads CASSSPGPGSKLFF. The CDR3 DNA reads as TGTGCCAGCAGCTCTCCAGGCCCCGGTAGTAAACTGTTTTTT.

The V and J genes are TRBV3-1 (or the pseudogene TRBV3-2) and TRBJ1-1; 7 bases are a match to TRBD1. With V trimmed by 4 bases and J by 7 bases, 15 bases remained unmatched. The length of the CDR3 is 16 residues. Germline lookup yields CDR1 LGHDT and CDR2 YNNKEL (reference sequence). The chain's CDR3 is CASSPSPGTGDYEAFF. Here the CDR3 DNA reads TGTGCCAGCAGCCCATCACCGGGTACAGGGGATTATGAAGCTTTCTTT.

The chain uses TRBV28 and TRBJ1-4; possible D gene TRBD1, 6 bases. Looked up from germline, CDR1 is MDHEN and CDR2 is SYDVKM. The CDR3 has 16 amino acids. Between the trimmed V and J ends, which lost 2 bases and 1 base, there was a span of 11 bases. CDR3 in amino acids: CASSLTGGRTNEKLFF. The CDR3 DNA reads TGTGCCAGCAGTTTAACCGGGGGGCGAACTAATGAAAAACTGTTTTTT.

This clone was detected only once. The chain has TRBV11-3 and TRBJ2-5; D is possibly TRBD1 (7 bases). CDR1 is SGHNT, CDR2 YENEEA, per germline. The CDR3 runs 13 residues. V dropped 5 bases and J dropped 4 bases, with 11 bases sitting between them. The CDR3 reads CASSRQGGETQYF. DNA of the CDR3: TGTGCCAGCAGCAGGCAGGGGGGAGAGACCCAGTACTTC.

The rearrangement joins TRBV7-3 to TRBJ2-1, with a weak D call TRBD2 (6 bases). The CDR3 runs to 16 residues. CDR1 and CDR2 from the germline V gene are SGHTA and FQGTGA. V lost 0 bases to trimming and J lost 8 bases, with 17 bases between them. This CDR3 reads CASSLTGFGGLHEQFF. DNA of the CDR3: TGTGCCAGCAGCTTAACGGGGTTTGGGGGGTTGCATGAGCAGTTCTTC. The whole variable domain, remainder taken from reference TRBV7-3 and TRBJ2-1, is GAGVSQTPSNKVTEKGKYVELRCDPISGHTALYWYRQSLGQGPEFLIYFQGTGAADDSGLPNDRFFAVRPEGSVSTLKIQRTERGDSAVYLCASSLTGFGGLHEQFFGPGTRLTVL.

This clone turned up a few times. This chain uses TRBV27 with TRBJ2-1, with 10 nucleotides matching TRBD2. The CDR3 totals 15 residues. Germline V gene data show CDR1 as MNHEY and CDR2 as SMNVEV (reference sequence). With 7 bases clipped from V and 3 bases from J, the junction kept 6 bases outside the gene matches. The CDR3 reads CASMDSGGLYNEQFF. DNA for the CDR3: TGTGCCAGCATGGATAGCGGGGGGCTCTACAATGAGCAGTTCTTC.

The table lists this clone with a few counts. The J gene is TRBJ2-2, the V gene TRBV7-8; maybe TRBD2 (6 bases). The germline CDR1 and CDR2 sequences are SGHVS and FQNEAQ. Trimming took 3 bases from V and 4 from J, leaving 12 bases between them. The CDR3 runs to 15 residues. The CDR3 nucleotides are TGTGCCAGCAGCTTTTTCCTCGGGGGCACCGGGGAGCTGTTTTTT. As protein: CASSFFLGGTGELFF.

The V call is TRBV18, the J call TRBJ2-2; the D is unclear. The CDR3 spans 16 residues. Between the trimmed V and J ends, which lost 2 bases and 0 bases, there was a span of 10 bases. CDR1 is KGHSH, CDR2 LQKENI, per germline. CDR3 sequence (DNA): TGTGCCAGCTCACCAGCTTCACAGACGAACACCGGGGAGCTGTTTTTT. Translated, it gives CASSPASQTNTGELFF.

The chain carries TRBV21-1 and TRBJ1-2; the tabulated D call, TRBD1, remains unverified against the DNA. TRBV21-1 is flagged as a pseudogene. This CDR3 is 15 amino acids long. CDR3 sequence reads: CASSKGETGMGGYTF. The CDR3 nucleotides are TGTGCCAGCAGCAAGGGTGAGACAGGGATGGGTGGCTACACCTTC.

V gene TRBV5-1 combines with J gene TRBJ2-6; 10 bases fit TRBD1. CDR1 SGHRS and CDR2 YFSETQ come from the germline V gene. V lost 7 bases to trimming and J lost 6 bases; unmatched junction nucleotides: 13. This CDR3 has 17 residues. CDR3 bases: TGCGCCAGCCACATCCCGGGACAGGGGCAGGTGGCCAACGTCCTGACTTTC. Its translation is CASHIPGQGQVANVLTF.

The chain joins TRBV4-1 to TRBJ1-4; D may be TRBD1 (6 bases). Trimming pared 1 base from V and 7 bases from J, leaving 19 bases between. Germline CDR1 and CDR2: MGHRA and YSYEKL. CDR3 length equals 17 residues. The DNA for the CDR3 is TGCGCCAGCAGCCAAGGCCTCGTAGGGGGTATGGGTGAAAAACTGTTTTTT. It specifies CASSQGLVGGMGEKLFF.

V is TRBV7-8 and J is TRBJ2-5; D perhaps matches TRBD2 (5 bases). Germline V gene lookup returns CDR1 SGHVS and CDR2 FQNEAQ. This CDR3 region has 15 residues. Trimming left V 5 bases short and J 0 bases short, with 13 bases between. The CDR3 region is CASSRGLAYQETQYF. The CDR3 DNA reads as TGTGCCAGCAGCCGTGGACTGGCGTACCAAGAGACCCAGTACTTC.

This clone was seen only a few times. J is TRBJ1-1 and V is TRBV2; D is undetermined. Trimming shortened V by 4 bases and J by 6 bases, and 21 bases separated the two germline ends. Germline CDR1 SNHLY, CDR2 FYNNEI. CDR3 length equals 16 residues. The chain's CDR3 is CASSVGWQVEASEAFF. CDR3 DNA: TGTGCCAGCAGTGTTGGCTGGCAGGTCGAAGCCTCTGAAGCTTTCTTT.

This clone was counted a few times. The chain uses TRBV7-9 and TRBJ1-1; no firm D call. The ends were cut back, 5 bases at V and 1 base at J, with 14 bases in the middle. The CDR3 is 15 amino acids. Germline assignment: CDR1 SEHNR and CDR2 FQNEAQ (reference sequence). In nucleotides, the CDR3 is TGTGCCAGCAGCCCGAACCTTGGCCAGAACACTGAAGCTTTCTTT. Translated: CASSPNLGQNTEAFF.

The sample holds one count of this clone. The gene calls are TRBV6-6 and TRBJ2-7; weak D call: TRBD2 (5 bases). The germline V and J ends were trimmed by 3 bases and 11 bases, with 14 bases remaining between them. Germline V CDR1 and CDR2: MNHNY, SVGAGI (reference sequence). The CDR3 totals 12 residues. CDR3 protein: CASSYIQGREYF. CDR3 nucleotides: TGTGCCAGCAGTTATATTCAAGGGAGAGAGTACTTC.

The rearrangement uses TRBV3-1 (or the pseudogene TRBV3-2) and TRBJ1-2; no clear D. Germline CDR1 LGHDT, CDR2 YNNKEL (reference sequence). The CDR3 is made up of 13 amino acids. Trimming took 4 bases from V and 8 from J, leaving 14 bases between them. This chain's CDR3 is CASSPDATGGYTF. The CDR3 coding sequence is TGTGCCAGCAGCCCCGACGCGACGGGGGGCTACACCTTC.

J is TRBJ2-2 and V is TRBV5-1, with TRBD1 matching 8 bases. V dropped 5 bases and J dropped 1; count of bases not matched to a gene: 7. The CDR3 runs to 16 residues. The germline CDR1 and CDR2 sequences are SGHRS and YFSETQ. The DNA for the CDR3 is TGCGCCAGCAGTGCGGGACAGGATATGAACACCGGGGAGCTGTTTTTT. Protein: CASSAGQDMNTGELFF. Supplemented by reference TRBV5-1 and TRBJ2-2, the full variable domain reads KAGVTQTPRYLIKTRGQQVTLSCSPISGHRSVSWYQQTPGQGLQFLFEYFSETQRNKGNFPGRFSGRQFSNSRSEMNVSTLELGDSALYLCASSAGQDMNTGELFFGEGSRLTVL.

This rearrangement joins TRBV6-2 or TRBV6-3 to TRBJ1-6, with 7 positions matching TRBD1. Trimming took 6 bases from V and 8 from J; bases not matched to a gene: 13. The CDR3 runs to 16 residues. Germline CDR1 and CDR2: MNHEY and SVGEGT. Here the CDR3 DNA reads TGTGCCAGCAGCAAACTTACAGGGGCCGTGCATTCACCCCTCCACTTT. It specifies CASSKLTGAVHSPLHF.

V and J are TRBV24-1 and TRBJ2-3, with TRBD2 matching over 11 bases. The CDR3 is 16 amino acids. CDR1 and CDR2 (germline): KGHDR, SFDVKD. V lost 6 bases to trimming and J lost 4 bases; unmatched junction nucleotides: 8. CDR3 in DNA: TGTGCCACCAGTCGCTCTAGCGGGGGGTTTTCAGATACGCAGTATTTT. It is translated as CATSRSSGGFSDTQYF.

This clone was observed a few times. CDR3 DNA: TGTGCCAGTAGTGGGGCCGATTTAAGGCCCCAGCATTTT. It yields the protein CASSGADLRPQHF. The chain has TRBV19 and TRBJ1-5; tentative D call: TRBD1 (5 bases). Germline CDR1 and CDR2: LNHDA and SQIVND (reference sequence). The CDR3 has 13 residues. Trimming removed 5 bases from V and 9 bases from J, with 14 bases in between.

CDR3 DNA: TGTGCCAGCAGCTTAACGAGGGGGACTGAAGCTTTCTTT. Protein product: CASSLTRGTEAFF. The V call is TRBV7-3, the J call TRBJ1-1; weak D call: TRBD1 (6 bases). Per germline, CDR1 SGHTA and CDR2 FQGTGA. This CDR3 has 13 amino acids. V gave up 0 bases and J gave up 5 bases, with 7 bases separating them.

The chain couples TRBV5-4 to TRBJ1-1; 12 bases fit TRBD1. CDR3 length: 17 amino acids. Germline trimming cut 9 bases from V and 0 bases from J; bases unmatched to any gene: 12. Germline assignment: CDR1 SGHNT and CDR2 YYREEE (reference sequence). Written as DNA, the CDR3 is TGTGCCATCCCGGGGGGGGACAGGGGGCCGGTGAACACTGAAGCTTTCTTT. Its translation: CAIPGGDRGPVNTEAFF.

V and J are TRBV6-5 and TRBJ2-5; 12 positions match TRBD2. Trimming at V came to 2 bases and at J to 5 bases, leaving 3 bases not matched to a gene. This CDR3 region has 15 residues. Per the germline V gene, CDR1 is MNHEY and CDR2 is SVGAGI. The CDR3 here is CASSYPSGGVETQYF. The CDR3 DNA sequence: TGTGCCAGCAGTTACCCTAGCGGGGGGGTTGAGACCCAGTACTTC.

This clone was found a few times. V is TRBV7-2 and J is TRBJ1-2, with no clear D. The CDR3 sequence is 14 residues long. Trimming pared 1 base from V and 6 bases from J, leaving 12 bases between. Germline V gene sequence: CDR1 SGHTA, CDR2 FQGNSA. Here the CDR3 reads CASSLVQLSDGYTF. In DNA form, the CDR3 reads TGTGCCAGCAGCTTAGTACAGCTCTCTGATGGCTACACCTTC.

This clone has just one count. V gene TRBV5-1 combines with J gene TRBJ1-1; perhaps TRBD1 as D (6 bases). V was trimmed by 4 bases and J by 4 bases, leaving 14 bases between them. The CDR3 loop spans 14 amino acids. Germline CDR1 is SGHRS and CDR2 is YFSETQ. In DNA, the CDR3 is TGCGCCAGCAGCCTTACAGGGTTCGGCACTGAAGCTTTCTTT. Translated, it gives CASSLTGFGTEAFF. Full variable domain (missing parts from reference TRBV5-1 and TRBJ1-1): KAGVTQTPRYLIKTRGQQVTLSCSPISGHRSVSWYQQTPGQGLQFLFEYFSETQRNKGNFPGRFSGRQFSNSRSEMNVSTLELGDSALYLCASSLTGFGTEAFFGQGTRLTVV.

This clone was seen only a few times. The CDR3 sequence is CASSFTQNTEAFF. The CDR3 nucleotides read TGTGCCAGCAGCTTTACTCAGAACACTGAAGCTTTCTTT. This chain joins TRBV7-3 and TRBJ1-1; the D is unclear. This CDR3 region has 13 residues. Germline CDR1 reads SGHTA; CDR2 reads FQGTGA. V was shortened by 3 bases and J by 1 base, with 6 bases between the two germline ends.